A selection of T cell receptor beta chains follows, all from one sample in a study of shared clonotypes between healthy human individuals. Generated by immunoSEQ multiplex PCR, the TCRdb table keeps only in-frame clones and is missing some. The sample consists of around 300,000 clones, 87% of them appearing once. The sequenced sample consisted of memory CD8+ T cells sorted from blood. Source of these receptors: a man aged 18 to 30 in good health. The CDR3 runs from the conserved cysteine through the conserved F or W. Fields, in order: J gene, D gene, V gene, clone size, CDR3 DNA, CDR3 protein. A D gene is named only where the DNA matches it firmly. Some rows have no size entry. The others give once, few or many, or a class for an expanded clone.

>TRBJ2-7|.|TRBV4-1|.
TGCGCCAGCAGCCTAAACAGGGAGTACGAGCAGTACTTC
CASSLNREYEQYF
>TRBJ2-7|.|TRBV28|.
TGTGCCAGCAGTGCGGGTGAGGGCGAGCAGTACTTC
CASSAGEGEQYF
>TRBJ2-1|TRBD2|TRBV5-1|few
TGCGCCAGCAGCTTGACTACTAGCGGCTATTACAATGAGCAGTTCTTC
CASSLTTSGYYNEQFF
>TRBJ2-7|.|TRBV27|.
TGTGCCACTTCCTCAGGGCGGGCGAACTCCTACGAGCAGTACTTC
CATSSGRANSYEQYF
>TRBJ2-1|.|TRBV5-4|few
TGTGCCAGCAGCCTGGTGGGTGAGCAGTTCTTC
CASSLVGEQFF
>TRBJ2-1|TRBD1|TRBV4-3|.
TGCGCCAGCAGCCAAGACGTTGGACAGGGGTTCAATGAGCAGTTCTTC
CASSQDVGQGFNEQFF
>TRBJ2-7|.|TRBV19|.
TGTGCCAGTAGTATAGCGGGCCTTACCTACGAGCAGTACTTC
CASSIAGLTYEQYF
>TRBJ2-1|.|TRBV4-3|.
TGCGCCAGCAGCCAAGGTTGGGGCTTGGGGTCTGTCTACAATGAGCAGTTCTTC
CASSQGWGLGSVYNEQFF
>TRBJ2-7|.|TRBV9|.
TGTGCCAGCAGCGTAGGGGAAGAGGGTTACGAGCAGTACTTC
CASSVGEEGYEQYF
>TRBJ1-5|TRBD1|TRBV27|many
TGTGCCAGCAGTTCATGGACAGGCGACAATCAGCCCCAGCATTTT
CASSSWTGDNQPQHF
>TRBJ2-5|.|TRBV2|.
TGTGCCAGCTCCGGGCAAGAGACCCAGTACTTC
CASSGQETQYF
>TRBJ2-2|.|TRBV30|once
TGTGCCTGGACTCCTTTCCCGGCCGAGGGGGCCGGGGAGCTGTTTTTT
CAWTPFPAEGAGELFF
>TRBJ2-1|TRBD1|TRBV19|once
TGTGCCAGTAGTTCGGGACAGGGGTATGAGCAGTTCTTC
CASSSGQGYEQFF
>TRBJ2-2|TRBD2|TRBV13|.
TGTGCCAGCAGCTCTCCATTTACGACCGCCGGGACTAGCGGGAGCAGTAACACCGGGGAGCTGTTTTTT
CASSSPFTTAGTSGSSNTGELFF
>TRBJ1-1|.|TRBV2|.
TGTGCCAGCAGTGATGCGGGGATGAACACTGAAGCTTTCTTT
CASSDAGMNTEAFF
>TRBJ1-2|.|TRBV30|.
TGTGCCTGGGACATCCCGATTAACTATGGCTACACCTTC
CAWDIPINYGYTF
>TRBJ2-7|TRBD1|TRBV6-5|.
TGTGCCAGCAGTTACGACGGACAGGACCCATACGAGCAGTACTTC
CASSYDGQDPYEQYF
>TRBJ1-6|.|TRBV5-1|.
TGCGCCAGCAGCTTGGCGGGTAATTCACCCCTCCACTTT
CASSLAGNSPLHF
>TRBJ2-7|.|TRBV4-1|.
TGCGCCAGCAGCCCTAAGTACGGTGCTGAGCAGTACTTC
CASSPKYGAEQYF
>TRBJ1-2|.|TRBV9|.
TGTGCCAGCACCCGGGACACTAACTATGGCTACACCTTC
CASTRDTNYGYTF
>TRBJ1-1|.|TRBV7-8|.
TGTGCCAGCAGCCCACAGGGCCTGAACACTGAAGCTTTCTTT
CASSPQGLNTEAFF
>TRBJ2-5|.|TRBV6-6|.
TGTGCCAGCAGTCGCCCGGGGGCCTCGCAAGAGACCCAGTACTTC
CASSRPGASQETQYF
>TRBJ2-7|.|TRBV11-2|.
TGTGCCAGCAGCCCCACTTTTATGGGGCCCGTCTCCTACGAGCAGTACTTC
CASSPTFMGPVSYEQYF
>TRBJ2-7|.|TRBV10-2|many
TGCGCCAGCAGCGGGAGCGGCTACGAGCAGTACTTC
CASSGSGYEQYF
>TRBJ2-1|.|TRBV28|once
TGTGCCAGCAGCCGTACAGGTTACAATGAGCAGTTCTTC
CASSRTGYNEQFF
>TRBJ2-3|TRBD2|TRBV18|.
TGTGCCAGCTCAGTTCCGGGACTAGCGTTCCAGCCCGCAGATACGCAGTATTTT
CASSVPGLAFQPADTQYF
>TRBJ2-3|TRBD1|TRBV7-9|.
TGTGCCGTGTGGACAGGGATAACAGATACGCAGTATTTT
CAVWTGITDTQYF
>TRBJ2-5|TRBD1|TRBV10-3|.
TGTGCCATCAGTGACGGACAGGGGGAAGAGACCCAGTACTTC
CAISDGQGEETQYF
>TRBJ1-2|TRBD1|TRBV29-1|.
TGCAGCGTCCTTCGGACAGGGGGTGGCTATGGCTACACCTTC
CSVLRTGGGYGYTF
>TRBJ2-2|.|TRBV28|.
TGTGCCAGCAGTGGTACAGGGTTAGCCGGGGAGCTGTTTTTT
CASSGTGLAGELFF
>TRBJ1-5|TRBD1|TRBV4-1|.
TGCGCCAGCAGCCAGACGACAGGGTCGGGGTTTCAGCCCCAGCATTTT
CASSQTTGSGFQPQHF
>TRBJ2-7|TRBD2|TRBV4-1|.
TGCGCCAGCAGCCAAGCTACTAGGGGACTAGCGGGTGCCTACGAGCAGTACTTC
CASSQATRGLAGAYEQYF
>TRBJ1-2|TRBD1|TRBV5-1|.
TGCGCCAGCAGCCTGAGACCGGGACAGGATTCCTATAACTATGGCTACACCTTC
CASSLRPGQDSYNYGYTF
>TRBJ1-1|.|TRBV27|.
TGTGCCAGCAGGTCGAGAGAGGGGTTAGCTTTCTTT
CASRSREGLAFF
>TRBJ2-7|.|TRBV2|.
TGTGCCAGCAGTTCCCTTTTCGAGCAGTACTTC
CASSSLFEQYF
>TRBJ2-7|.|TRBV27|.
TGTGCCAGCAGTCCACTCCAGACAGGTAACAAACACTACGAGCAGTACTTC
CASSPLQTGNKHYEQYF
>TRBJ2-7|TRBD2|TRBV7-2|.
TGTGCCAGCAGCAAACTAGCGGGAGGGCCAAGGGAGCAGTACTTC
CASSKLAGGPREQYF
>TRBJ2-1|.|TRBV7-6|.
TGTGCCAGCAGCTTAGCGCTTTGGAATGAGCAGTTCTTC
CASSLALWNEQFF
>TRBJ1-1|TRBD1|TRBV7-9|few
TGTGCCAGCAGCCGTCCCGGGACAGGAACAAACACTGAAGCTTTCTTT
CASSRPGTGTNTEAFF
>TRBJ2-5|.|TRBV2|.
TGTGCCAGCAGTGAGTGGCTGAAAGAGACCCAGTACTTC
CASSEWLKETQYF
>TRBJ2-1|TRBD1|TRBV10-1|.
TGCGCCAGCAGTGAACCGGGACAGGGACCCGGAGAGCAGTTCTTC
CASSEPGQGPGEQFF
>TRBJ2-7|.|TRBV28|.
TGTGCCAGCAGTTTACTTCGGGAAGGCTACGAGCAGTACTTC
CASSLLREGYEQYF
>TRBJ2-3|TRBD2|TRBV5-1|once
TGCGCCAGCAGCTTGAAGGAGTTGGGGACTAGCGGGAGGAGCACAGATACGCAGTATTTT
CASSLKELGTSGRSTDTQYF
>TRBJ1-2|.|TRBV9|.
TGTGCCAGCAGCGTGTCCTCTACGGGCGGTAACTATGGCTACACCTTC
CASSVSSTGGNYGYTF
>TRBJ2-2|.|TRBV9|.
TGTGCCAGCAGCGTTAGTAATGGGTACACCGGGGAGCTGTTTTTT
CASSVSNGYTGELFF
>TRBJ2-3|.|TRBV6-6|.
TGTGCCAGCAAGAGCGGAGACACAGATACGCAGTATTTT
CASKSGDTDTQYF
>TRBJ1-1|TRBD1|TRBV4-1|.
TGCGCCAGCAGCCAGGTGTGGGCAGGGGGCTACATGAACACTGAAGCTTTCTTT
CASSQVWAGGYMNTEAFF
>TRBJ2-1|TRBD2|TRBV19|.
TGTGCCAGTAGTCCTACGGGGGGACTAGCGGGAGATAATGAGCAGTTCTTC
CASSPTGGLAGDNEQFF
>TRBJ2-7|.|TRBV5-4|.
TGTGCCAGCAGCTCCAGGACCGCGGGGCCCTACGAGCAGTACTTC
CASSSRTAGPYEQYF
>TRBJ2-7|.|TRBV7-9|.
TGTGCCAGCAGCTTGGACGGCCCCTACGAGCAGTACTTC
CASSLDGPYEQYF
>TRBJ1-3|.|TRBV5-4|.
TGTGCCAGCAGCTTGGCCGGTGGGGCGGAAAAGGACACCATATATTTT
CASSLAGGAEKDTIYF
>TRBJ1-2|.|TRBV7-3|.
TGTGCCAGCAGCTTATCGGCCAGCGTTCAGGGTGGCTACACCTTC
CASSLSASVQGGYTF
>TRBJ2-7|.|TRBV5-1|.
TGCGCCAGCAGCTTGGCCGAGAATTTACTCACGGAAGGGTTGAAGCAGTACTTC
CASSLAENLLTEGLKQYF
>TRBJ1-3|.|TRBV9|.
TGTGCCAGTAACCGGGACGGCAGCTCTGGAAACACCATATATTTT
CASNRDGSSGNTIYF
>TRBJ1-2|.|TRBV21-1|.
TGTGCCAGCAACAGAGCGCGGGATGGCTACACCTTC
CASNRARDGYTF
>TRBJ2-1|.|TRBV12-5|.
TGTGCTAGTGGTTTGGGTTACAATGAGCAGTTCTTC
CASGLGYNEQFF
>TRBJ1-5|.|TRBV19|few
TGTGCCAGTAGTCAAAGGAGGGGAGACCGGCATTTT
CASSQRRGDRHF
>TRBJ2-2|TRBD1|TRBV4-2|.
TGTGCCAGCAGCCAAGGGCCTGGAAGGGGACAGGTTAACACCGGGGAGCTGTTTTTT
CASSQGPGRGQVNTGELFF
>TRBJ2-3|.|TRBV7-9|once
TGTGCCAGCAGCTCCCGAGAACAGCCCACAGATACGCAGTATTTT
CASSSREQPTDTQYF